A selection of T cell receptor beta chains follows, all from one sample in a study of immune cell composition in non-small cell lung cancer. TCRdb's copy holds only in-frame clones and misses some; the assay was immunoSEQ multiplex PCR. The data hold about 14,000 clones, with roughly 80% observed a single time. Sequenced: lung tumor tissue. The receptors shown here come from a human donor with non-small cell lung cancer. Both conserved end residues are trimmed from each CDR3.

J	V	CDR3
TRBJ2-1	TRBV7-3	ASSLGTSTYNEQF
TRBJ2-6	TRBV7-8	ASSFRQAGANVLT
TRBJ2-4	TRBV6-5	ASSSRQGKNIQY
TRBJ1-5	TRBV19	ASSMAGLSNQPQH
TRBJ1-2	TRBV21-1	ASSKAYGYT
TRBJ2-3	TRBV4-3	ASSQDPGLAGWSSTDTQY
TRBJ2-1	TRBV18	ASSPTGLFRPRGTTNNEQF
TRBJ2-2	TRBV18	ASSPMSGRANTGELF
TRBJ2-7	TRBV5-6	ASSLTGESYEQY
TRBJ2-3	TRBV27	ASSSRGGDTQY
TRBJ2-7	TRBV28	ASSAVLQYEQY